Listed below are T cell receptor beta chains from one sample, sequenced in a study. TCRdb ran MiXCR on the RT-PCR reads and lists one entry per CDR3 protein. Here the sample spans about 680,000 distinct CDR3 sequences, 13% to 15% being singletons. Sequencing was done on a sample of memory CD4+ T cells from blood. All receptors come from a female donor in good health, serving as a healthy control. The CDR3 runs from the conserved cysteine through the conserved F or W. The D gene is left open where the match is weak. Clone size is not always given. Where it is, it says once, few, many or a class for expanded clones.

J gene,D gene,CDR3 length,V gene,clone size,CDR3 DNA,CDR3 protein
TRBJ1-1,.,16,TRBV12-5,.,TGTGCTAGTGGTTTGGTACTAACAGGGAAGAACACTGAAGCTTTCTTT,CASGLVLTGKNTEAFF
TRBJ2-3,.,16,TRBV28,once,TGTGCCAGCAACAAACCAGGCGGGCCTAACACAGATACGCAGTATTTT,CASNKPGGPNTDTQYF
TRBJ2-7,.,14,TRBV20-1,few,TGCAGTGCCTGGCTAGGACGAGGGAGGTACGAGCAGTACTTC,CSAWLGRGRYEQYF
TRBJ2-7,.,14,TRBV5-5,few,TGTGCCAGCAGCTTCGGGGACGTCTACTACGAGCAGTACTTC,CASSFGDVYYEQYF
TRBJ2-7,TRBD2,16,TRBV5-1,many,TGCGCCAGCAGCTTGGTCGCGGGAGGGGCGCAATACGAGCAGTACTTC,CASSLVAGGAQYEQYF
TRBJ2-3,TRBD1,15,TRBV2,.,TGTGCCAGCAGTCCCGGGACAGGGTTGACAGATACGCAGTATTTT,CASSPGTGLTDTQYF
TRBJ2-3,.,11,TRBV10-3,many,TGTGCCATCAGTGAGACAGATACGCAGTATTTT,CAISETDTQYF
TRBJ1-6,.,15,TRBV2,.,TGTGCCAGCAGTGAAATGCGGGCCCGGAGTTCGCCCCTCCACTTT,CASSEMRARSSPLHF
TRBJ1-2,TRBD1,14,TRBV20-1,few,TGCAGTGCTAGTCAGGACAGGATTGTAAATGGCTACACCTTC,CSASQDRIVNGYTF
TRBJ1-2,.,14,TRBV11-2,few,TGTGCCAGCAGCTTAGACAGTGCTAACTATGGCTACACCTTC,CASSLDSANYGYTF
TRBJ2-3,.,12,TRBV12-3/TRBV12-4,few,TGTGCCAGCGGTGGGGCGACAGATACGCAGTATTTT,CASGGATDTQYF
TRBJ2-1,.,12,TRBV3-1,.,TGTGCCAGCAGCCAAGCGGCAAATGAGCAGTTCTTC,CASSQAANEQFF
TRBJ1-5,.,15,TRBV6-6,few,TGTGCCAGCAGTGAAAGAAGCGTAAGCAATCAGCCCCAGCATTTT,CASSERSVSNQPQHF
TRBJ2-7,TRBD1,15,TRBV6-5,many,TGTGCCAGCAGTAGTCCGGGACAGAGTACCTACGAGCAGTACTTC,CASSSPGQSTYEQYF
TRBJ2-7,.,13,TRBV20-1,many,TGCAGTGCTAGAGGGGACCCCGCGGGAGAGCAGTACTTC,CSARGDPAGEQYF
TRBJ1-4,.,14,TRBV7-8,few,TGTGCCAGCAGCCTGGGGGGGGTTAGTGAAAAACTGTTTTTT,CASSLGGVSEKLFF
TRBJ1-1,.,13,TRBV24-1,.,TGTGCCACCAGTGATATAGGACGGGCTGAAGCTTTCTTT,CATSDIGRAEAFF
TRBJ2-3,.,16,TRBV12-3/TRBV12-4,few,TGTGCCAGCAGTTCCCCGCAGGGATTTGGCACAGATACGCAGTATTTT,CASSSPQGFGTDTQYF
TRBJ1-2,.,14,TRBV27,many,TGTGCCAGCACTTACAGGGCCGGGGTATTAGGCTACACCTTC,CASTYRAGVLGYTF
TRBJ2-2,TRBD1,15,TRBV29-1,few,TGCAGCGTTTATTTAGTGGGACAGGGAGTCGGGGAGCTGTTTTTT,CSVYLVGQGVGELFF
TRBJ2-3,.,13,TRBV6-5,few,TGTGCCAGCAGACCTGAGGGCACAGATACGCAGTATTTT,CASRPEGTDTQYF
TRBJ1-2,TRBD1,14,TRBV29-1,many,TGCAGCGTTGAACGGGACAGGGGGCCAGGGGGCTACACCTTC,CSVERDRGPGGYTF
TRBJ2-5,.,17,TRBV15,.,TGTGCCACCAGCAGAGATCCGAGCCAGGGGTACCAAGAGACCCAGTACTTC,CATSRDPSQGYQETQYF
TRBJ2-2,TRBD1,18,TRBV4-2,.,TGTGCCAGCAGCCGTACGACAGGGTTAACAACCAACACCGGGGAGCTGTTTTTT,CASSRTTGLTTNTGELFF